This entry concerns a single T cell receptor (beta chain). The data were taken from a study of T cell changes during pregnancy in multiple sclerosis. Some clones are missing from TCRdb's copy, which holds only in-frame ones; the method was immunoSEQ multiplex PCR. The data hold 30,000 to 35,000 clones, with nearly 90% observed a single time. CDR3 length: 13 amino acids. Germline V gene lookup returns CDR1 SGHAT and CDR2 FQNNGV. Germline trimming cut 11 bases from V and 0 bases from J; bases unmatched to any gene: 4. The source of this sequence is a female donor in good health, enrolled as a control in a pregnancy study. Sample: CD4+ T cells from peripheral blood mononuclear cells, taken in the third trimester of pregnancy. This chain connects TRBV11-2 to TRBJ1-1, with TRBD1 matching over 9 bases. The CDR3 DNA reads as TGTGCCGGCGGACAGGGGTTGAACACTGAAGCTTTCTTT. It codes for CAGGQGLNTEAFF.